This T cell receptor (beta chain) was identified in a study of blood T cell repertoires in COVID-19. Methods used by the authors: Amplification of reference gene primers provided the estimated nucleated cell counts. Libraries were prepared by immunoSEQ multiplex PCR; TCRdb keeps only in-frame clonotypes and omits some of them. V, J and clone size reflect that table, while D and trimming were determined from the DNA. The sample includes approximately 150,000 clones, roughly 88% of them seen just once. V was pared by 6 bases and J by 2 bases, with 1 base of the junction left unmatched. Germline CDR1 reads MNHEY; CDR2 reads SVGAGI. This CDR3 is 14 amino acids long.

Specimen: peripheral blood. The receptor was derived from a human donor in a cohort sampled during active COVID-19. The chain combines TRBV6-5 with TRBJ2-1, with TRBD2 matching over 10 bases. The CDR3 sequence is CASRLAGTYNEQFF. In DNA form, the CDR3 reads TGTGCCAGCAGACTAGCGGGGACCTACAATGAGCAGTTCTTC.